Following are 32 T cell receptor beta chains from one sample sequenced in a study of lymphopenia after photon versus proton radiotherapy. Sequencing was performed with immunoSEQ multiplex PCR; in TCRdb, only in-frame clones are kept and a portion is missing. The profile covers about 17,000 clones, with about 90% appearing a single time and approximately 6.2% taken by the ten largest. This material consisted of peripheral blood, taken from a patient treated with photon-based radiotherapy. The receptors derive from a man aged 55 to 70 with pancreatic cancer.

The chain recombines TRBV7-9 with TRBJ1-1; no definite D call. The CDR3 is 13 residues long. The germline V and J ends were trimmed by 1 base and 1 base, with 4 bases remaining between them. The V gene's germline CDR1 is SEHNR and CDR2 FQNEAQ (reference sequence). The CDR3 DNA sequence: TGTGCCAGCAGCTTAGGTCAGAACACTGAAGCTTTCTTT. Protein: CASSLGQNTEAFF.

The rearrangement uses TRBV27 and TRBJ1-2, with TRBD1 identical over 7 bases. V shed 6 bases, J shed 0 bases, and the junction held 13 bases outside the gene matches. Germline loops: CDR1 MNHEY, CDR2 SMNVEV (reference sequence). The CDR3 is made up of 17 amino acids. CDR3 nucleotides: TGTGCCAGCAGCTATTTAACGGGACAGATCCCTAACTATGGCTACACCTTC. It specifies CASSYLTGQIPNYGYTF.

V and J are TRBV19 and TRBJ2-6; D ambiguous. Germline V gene lookup returns CDR1 LNHDA and CDR2 SQIVND (reference sequence). The CDR3 is 15 residues long. Trimming stripped 3 bases from V and 3 bases from J, with 9 bases between. The CDR3: CASSIRVFGANVLTF. The DNA for the CDR3 is TGTGCCAGTAGTATTAGGGTATTTGGGGCCAACGTCCTGACTTTC.

The gene calls are TRBV5-5 and TRBJ1-2, with 10 nucleotides matching TRBD1. This CDR3 is built from 15 residues. Germline CDR1 is SGHKS and CDR2 is YYEKEE (reference sequence). J lost 8 bases, V lost 0 bases, and 7 bases had no gene match. The CDR3 here is CASSLGQGATGGYTF. The CDR3 DNA reads as TGTGCCAGCAGCTTGGGACAGGGGGCGACGGGAGGCTACACCTTC.

This chain connects TRBV6-4 to TRBJ2-3; 9 positions match TRBD2. The CDR3 is 18 amino acids. Germline V gene sequence: CDR1 MRHNA, CDR2 SNTAGT. The V and J ends lost 3 bases and 1 base, in that order; junction bases with no gene match: 11. In nucleotides, the CDR3 is TGTGCCAGCAGTGATCGTTATGGTCCTAGCGGGGGCACAGATACGCAGTATTTT. Translating it yields CASSDRYGPSGGTDTQYF.

V and J are TRBV7-3 and TRBJ2-5; D possibly corresponds to TRBD1 (5 bases). The germline V gene encodes CDR1 SGHTA and CDR2 FQGTGA. Trimming removed 3 bases from V and 3 bases from J, with 8 bases in between. This CDR3 is 13 amino acids long. The CDR3 protein is CASSFDSKETQYF. CDR3 coding DNA: TGTGCCAGCAGCTTTGACAGTAAAGAGACCCAGTACTTC.

Only a few counts were recorded for this clone. The rearrangement uses TRBV6-1 and TRBJ2-7, with D perhaps TRBD2 (6 bases). V lost 6 bases and J 0 bases, leaving 12 bases between the germline ends. The CDR3 has 14 residues. Germline V lookup: CDR1 MNHNS, CDR2 SASEGT. The CDR3 spells CASSLDGSSYEQYF. DNA of the CDR3: TGTGCCAGCAGCTTGGACGGGAGCTCCTACGAGCAGTACTTC.

The chain recombines TRBV7-9 with TRBJ1-5; 9 nucleotides agree with TRBD1. V lost 5 bases, J lost 1 base, and 6 bases stayed unmatched. Germline V gene data show CDR1 as SEHNR and CDR2 as FQNEAQ (reference sequence). CDR3 length: 16 amino acids. DNA of the CDR3: TGTGCCAGCAGCCGACAGGGGGGACCGAGCAATCAGCCCCAGCATTTT. It codes for CASSRQGGPSNQPQHF.

V usage is TRBV4-3 and J usage is TRBJ1-2; maybe TRBD1 (6 bases). CDR1 and CDR2 from the germline V gene are LGHNA and YSLEER. This CDR3 spans 16 amino acids. V was clipped by 0 bases and J by 5 bases, with 16 bases between them. CDR3 sequence reads: CASSQDRQAAWYGYTF. The CDR3 DNA reads as TGCGCCAGCAGCCAAGATCGACAGGCCGCCTGGTATGGCTACACCTTC.

The chain has TRBV12-5 and TRBJ2-7, with D possibly TRBD2 on 5 matching bases. The V gene's germline CDR1 is LGHNT and CDR2 FRNRAP. The CDR3 has 15 amino acids. V lost 8 bases and J lost 0, with 17 bases in between. CDR3 nucleotide sequence: TGTGCTAGTCGGATCTCGGGCGGAGGCTCCTACGAGCAGTACTTC. Its protein product is CASRISGGGSYEQYF.

The chain uses TRBV9 and TRBJ2-7; D unresolved. In germline, CDR1 is SGDLS, CDR2 YYNGEE. With 3 bases removed from V and 0 bases from J, the gap between germline ends came to 7 bases. The CDR3 sequence is 13 residues long. The CDR3 sequence is CASSASSSYEQYF. Written as DNA, the CDR3 is TGTGCCAGCAGCGCGTCCAGCTCCTACGAGCAGTACTTC.

This clone was seen only once. V and J are TRBV29-1 and TRBJ2-4; no clear D. The germline gives CDR1 SQVTM, CDR2 ANQGSEA. The CDR3 contains 14 residues. V was pared by 0 bases and J by 2 bases, with 8 bases between. CDR3 in DNA: TGCAGCGTTGAAGAGCCAGGCACCAAAAACATTCAGTACTTC. Encoded protein: CSVEEPGTKNIQYF.

The genes are TRBV6-4 and TRBJ2-7; no clear D gene. The V and J ends lost 8 bases and 3 bases respectively, with 17 bases between them. CDR1 is MRHNA and CDR2 is SNTAGT in the germline V gene. CDR3 length: 14 amino acids. The CDR3 region is CASGISPPYYEQYF. CDR3 in DNA: TGTGCCAGCGGAATTTCCCCGCCCTACTACGAGCAGTACTTC.

The V gene is TRBV14, the J gene TRBJ1-1, with 8 bases aligning to TRBD1. Per the germline V gene, CDR1 is SGHDN and CDR2 is FVKESK. Trimming removed 4 bases from V and 1 base from J; junction bases left unmatched: 8. This CDR3 comprises 16 residues. The CDR3, as DNA: TGTGCCAGCAGCCCCCGGGTAGGGACAGGGAACACTGAAGCTTTCTTT. It yields the protein CASSPRVGTGNTEAFF. The entire variable domain, with the rest obtained from reference TRBV14 and TRBJ1-1, is as follows: EAGVTQFPSHSVIEKGQTVTLRCDPISGHDNLYWYRRVMGKEIKFLLHFVKESKQDESGMPNNRFLAERTGGTYSTLKVQPAELEDSGVYFCASSPRVGTGNTEAFFGQGTRLTVV.

Here the CDR3 reads CASSLDPNPGGYTF. Here the CDR3 DNA reads TGTGCCAGCAGCTTGGACCCCAACCCGGGGGGCTACACCTTC. The chain combines TRBV5-6 with TRBJ1-2; D is ambiguous. Germline lookup yields CDR1 SGHDT and CDR2 YYEEEE. V was clipped by 0 bases and J by 8 bases, with 14 bases between them. The CDR3 has 14 residues.

The rearrangement links TRBV5-8 to TRBJ2-7; maybe TRBD1 (6 bases). Germline assignment: CDR1 SGHTS and CDR2 YDEGEE. This CDR3 has 16 amino acids. V was clipped by 0 bases and J by 5 bases, with 18 bases between them. This chain's CDR3 is CASSLASFLQGDEQYF. For the CDR3, the DNA is TGTGCCAGCAGCTTGGCGTCTTTCCTACAGGGCGACGAGCAGTACTTC.

The gene calls are TRBV6-6 and TRBJ2-3; D is undetermined. V lost 8 bases to trimming and J lost 6 bases, with 12 bases between them. Germline V gene data show CDR1 as MNHNY and CDR2 as SVGAGI (reference sequence). The CDR3 sequence is 12 residues long. The CDR3 reads CASSTPQDTQYF. The CDR3 coding sequence is TGTGCCAGCTCCACCCCGCAGGATACGCAGTATTTT.

The rearrangement joins TRBV5-1 to TRBJ2-2; D is unclear. Trimming shortened V by 4 bases and J by 3 bases, and 10 bases separated the two germline ends. Looked up from germline, CDR1 is SGHRS and CDR2 is YFSETQ. CDR3 length: 14 residues. The CDR3 here is CASSDPAYTGELFF. The CDR3 DNA is TGCGCCAGCAGCGACCCCGCCTACACCGGGGAGCTGTTTTTT.

This sequence joins TRBV7-9 and TRBJ2-1, with TRBD1 matching over 8 bases. Looked up from germline, CDR1 is SEHNR and CDR2 is FQNEAQ (reference sequence). This CDR3 contains 14 residues. Losses at the gene ends were 6 bases for V and 9 bases for J; bases not matched to a gene: 10. CDR3 protein: CASRTGQGTGEQFF. CDR3 nucleotides: TGTGCCAGCAGAACTGGACAGGGCACGGGTGAGCAGTTCTTC.

This chain uses TRBV6-6 with TRBJ2-1; tentative D call: TRBD1 (5 bases). CDR3 length: 12 residues. The germline V gene has CDR1 MNHNY and CDR2 SVGAGI (reference sequence). V was clipped by 6 bases and J by 10 bases, with 13 bases between them. CDR3 residues: CASSPGAEEQFF. The CDR3 DNA follows: TGTGCCAGCAGCCCTGGGGCAGAGGAGCAGTTCTTC.

V and J are TRBV4-2 and TRBJ1-3, with 7 positions matching TRBD1. The CDR3 is 16 residues long. Germline CDR1 reads LGHNA; CDR2 reads YNFKEQ. CDR3 nucleotide sequence: TGTGCGACAACGATAAAGAGGGGGCCTTTTGGAAACACCATATATTTT. Translated: CATTIKRGPFGNTIYF.

The rearrangement joins TRBV7-3 to TRBJ2-2; D not resolved. The V end lost 2 bases, the J end lost 7 bases, and 5 bases lay between the germline ends. Germline CDR1 and CDR2: SGHTA and FQGTGA. This CDR3 has 12 amino acids. The CDR3, as DNA: TGTGCCAGCAGCTTACCTGGCGGGGAGCTGTTTTTT. Protein product: CASSLPGGELFF.

The V call is TRBV19, the J call TRBJ2-2; D call uncertain. CDR1 and CDR2 (germline): LNHDA, SQIVND (reference sequence). The CDR3 extends over 14 amino acids. V was clipped by 10 bases and J by 6 bases, with 18 bases between them. The CDR3 spells CATLSWGRAGELFF. The CDR3 nucleotides read TGTGCCACCCTATCATGGGGTCGGGCCGGGGAGCTGTTTTTT.

This sequence joins TRBV6-5 and TRBJ2-5; the D gene is possibly TRBD1 (6 bases). V shed 2 bases and J shed 1 base, with 11 bases lying between them. Germline loops: CDR1 MNHEY, CDR2 SVGAGI. The CDR3 covers 15 residues. This CDR3 is CASSYAGTSQETQYF. Here the CDR3 DNA reads TGTGCCAGCAGTTACGCTGGGACATCCCAAGAGACCCAGTACTTC.

This sequence joins TRBV30 and TRBJ2-5; D perhaps matches TRBD2 (6 bases). Trimming removed 1 base at V and 0 bases at J, with 15 bases between. Germline V gene data show CDR1 as GTSNPN and CDR2 as SVGIG (reference sequence). The CDR3 totals 16 residues. In DNA form, the CDR3 reads TGTGCCTGGAGTGCTCGGTGGAGGGGATACCAAGAGACCCAGTACTTC. Protein sequence: CAWSARWRGYQETQYF.

The rearrangement links TRBV5-1 to TRBJ2-5; 11 bases are a match to TRBD1. The CDR3 loop spans 16 amino acids. Trimming at V came to 4 bases and at J to 3 bases, leaving 8 bases not matched to a gene. From germline, CDR1 is SGHRS and CDR2 YFSETQ. The CDR3 sequence: CASSLGWDRGEETQYF. The CDR3 DNA follows: TGCGCCAGCAGCCTTGGGTGGGACAGGGGGGAAGAGACCCAGTACTTC.

The V gene is TRBV5-1, the J gene TRBJ1-2; D may be TRBD1 (5 bases). Germline V gene lookup returns CDR1 SGHRS and CDR2 YFSETQ. Trimming took off 3 bases at V and 2 bases at J, with 14 bases between the two ends. This CDR3 spans 15 amino acids. Written as DNA, the CDR3 is TGCGCCAGCAGCTCAACCCCACAGGCAAACTATGGCTACACCTTC. This sequence encodes CASSSTPQANYGYTF.

The chain is built from TRBV5-1 and TRBJ1-3, with 8 nucleotides matching TRBD1. J gave up 7 bases and V 3 bases, and 9 bases lay outside the gene matches. The CDR3 extends over 15 amino acids. The V gene's germline CDR1 is SGHRS and CDR2 YFSETQ. The DNA of the CDR3 is TGCGCCAGCAGCTCAGGGGGCCTCTCTCGGAACACCATATATTTT. Its translation: CASSSGGLSRNTIYF.

This clone appeared once. The chain carries TRBV11-2 and TRBJ2-3; D may match TRBD1 or TRBD2 (5 bases each). V was cut by 3 bases and J by 2 bases, with 24 bases left in between. Germline V gene sequence: CDR1 SGHAT, CDR2 FQNNGV. This CDR3 has 19 amino acids. The DNA of the CDR3 is TGTGCCAGCAGCTTCGCTGGGGGTACGGACGGCGAATACACAGATACGCAGTATTTT. Its translation is CASSFAGGTDGEYTDTQYF.

The chain carries TRBV30 and TRBJ1-6, with TRBD1 matching 7 bases. V gave up 3 bases and J gave up 0 bases; unmatched junction bases: 2. Germline CDR1 reads GTSNPN; CDR2 reads SVGIG (reference sequence). CDR3 length: 15 amino acids. Here the CDR3 DNA reads TGTGCCTGGAGGACAGGGAGCTCCTATAATTCACCCCTCCACTTT. Translated: CAWRTGSSYNSPLHF.

This sequence joins TRBV4-3 and TRBJ1-1; D remains ambiguous. Trimming removed 4 bases from V and 5 bases from J, with 17 bases in between. The CDR3 runs 15 residues. The germline V gene encodes CDR1 LGHNA and CDR2 YSLEER. The CDR3 DNA follows: TGCGCCAGCAGCCCGATTGCCGCAAGGGCGACTGAAGCTTTCTTT. Translating it yields CASSPIAARATEAFF.

The V and J genes are TRBV27 and TRBJ1-5; possibly TRBD1 for D (5 bases). The germline V gene has CDR1 MNHEY and CDR2 SMNVEV (reference sequence). The CDR3 consists of 16 residues. Trimming shortened V by 6 bases and J by 11 bases, and 26 bases separated the two germline ends. The CDR3 spells CASSRTGLRLTMAQHF. CDR3 bases: TGTGCCAGCAGCCGTACGGGACTGCGCTTGACAATGGCCCAGCATTTT.